Listed below are T cell receptor beta chains from one sample, sequenced in a study of T cell repertoires in cytomegalovirus infection. TCRdb used MiXCR to reprocess the reads, holding one entry per CDR3 protein. The sample has about 310,000 distinct CDR3 sequences, more than 20% seen once; the top ten hold approximately 12%. Antigens of these TCRs are unknown. Sample: cultured PBMCs, taken from culture after CMV antigen stimulation. The receptors derive from a human donor in good health (CMV status not recorded). Some clones in this sample may be carry-over from other donors' samples. The CDR3 runs from the conserved cysteine through the conserved F or W. D genes are given only for firm matches. Size tells how often a clone was seen (once, few, many) or the class of an expanded clone, and some rows leave it out.

v_gene	j_gene	d_gene	len	abundance	CDR3aa	CDR3nt
TRBV28	TRBJ1-1	-	13	few	CASRSKMNTEAFF	TGTGCCAGCAGATCCAAGATGAACACTGAAGCTTTCTTT
TRBV6-1	TRBJ1-5	-	16	few	CASSGDPTGLNQPQHF	TGTGCCAGCAGTGGAGATCCGACAGGACTGAATCAGCCCCAGCATTTT
TRBV4-3	TRBJ1-1	-	17	few	CASSQDLLAAMNTEAFF	TGCGCCAGCAGCCAAGATCTTTTGGCCGCAATGAACACTGAAGCTTTCTTT
TRBV11-2	TRBJ1-1	TRBD1	14	many	CASTRTGGNTEAFF	TGTGCCAGCACCAGGACAGGGGGGAACACTGAAGCTTTCTTT
TRBV7-8	TRBJ2-5	-	14	few	CASSPRVSQEAQYF	TGTGCCAGCAGCCCCCGGGTATCCCAAGAGGCCCAGTACTTC
TRBV20-1	TRBJ2-3	TRBD2	15	-	CSALAGGPGVDTQYF	TGCAGTGCTCTAGCGGGAGGGCCGGGAGTAGATACGCAGTATTTT
TRBV29-1	TRBJ2-1	-	13	-	CSVETSAYNEQFF	TGCAGCGTTGAAACCAGTGCCTACAATGAGCAGTTCTTC
TRBV7-6	TRBJ2-1	-	13	many	CASSSDPQNEQFF	TGTGCCAGCAGCTCGGACCCCCAAAATGAGCAGTTCTTC
TRBV20-1	TRBJ1-1	-	15	-	CSARVWGDMNTEAFF	TGCAGTGCTAGAGTATGGGGGGACATGAACACTGAAGCTTTCTTT
TRBV19	TRBJ1-2	TRBD1	16	-	CASRTQGGINNYGYTF	TGTGCCAGTAGGACACAGGGGGGAATCAATAACTATGGCTACACCTTC
TRBV7-2	TRBJ1-2	-	17	-	CASSLDGTAAQNYGYTF	TGTGCCAGCAGCTTAGATGGGACGGCGGCCCAAAACTATGGCTACACCTTC